This T cell receptor beta chain was captured in a study of lymphopenia after photon versus proton radiotherapy. Regarding the study as a whole: Post-nadir diversity loss with photons came from oligoclonal expansion, particularly CD8+ Temra cells. Relative stability marked proton patients; photon patients lost diversity and naive cells. Post-nadir TCR diversity decline inversely tracked overall survival among those who died. Authors raise, but do not show, better survival with proton therapy.

The table came from immunoSEQ multiplex PCR; TCRdb's copy has only in-frame clones and leaves some out. This table holds 160,000 or so clones, 70% to 90% found once. A note on this clone: Its antigen remains unidentified.

Trimming took 4 bases from V and 7 from J, leaving 15 bases between them. The CDR3 loop spans 14 amino acids. The germline gives CDR1 SGHRS, CDR2 YFSETQ. This sequence joins TRBV5-1 and TRBJ2-1; unclear D gene. This receptor was obtained from a man aged 45-65 years with gastric cancer. The starting material was peripheral blood, obtained from a patient treated with photon-based radiotherapy. DNA of the CDR3: TGCGCCAGCAGCAGGGCAGGTGATGGTAATGAGCAGTTCTTC. Protein product: CASSRAGDGNEQFF. The full variable domain, rest sourced from reference TRBV5-1 and TRBJ2-1, is KAGVTQTPRYLIKTRGQQVTLSCSPISGHRSVSWYQQTPGQGLQFLFEYFSETQRNKGNFPGRFSGRQFSNSRSEMNVSTLELGDSALYLCASSRAGDGNEQFFGPGTRLTVL.